This T cell receptor (beta chain) was sequenced during a study of blood T cell repertoires in COVID-19. Libraries were prepared by immunoSEQ multiplex PCR; TCRdb keeps only in-frame clonotypes and omits some of them. The sample yields under 200,000 clones, approximately 91% seen once. The clonotype originates from a man aged 45-65 years with acute or convalescent COVID-19. Sequenced: peripheral blood.

DNA for the CDR3: TGTGCCAGCAGCGTAGAAGGGGGTACCTACAATGAGCAGTTCTTC. Encoded protein: CASSVEGGTYNEQFF. The V and J genes are TRBV9 and TRBJ2-1; D might be TRBD1 (6 bases). Per the germline V gene, CDR1 is SGDLS and CDR2 is YYNGEE. The CDR3 sequence is 15 residues long. Trimming took off 0 bases at V and 2 bases at J, with 9 bases between the two ends.